This T cell receptor (beta chain) comes out of a study of T-cell reconstitution after alpha-beta-depleted transplantation in children. Study-wide results and limits: Surviving recipient T cells and intrathymic progenitors accounted for some patients' high TCRbeta diversity at day 60. Newly produced T cells mostly accounted for T-cell counts and diversity one year post-transplant.

CDR1 DFQATT and CDR2 SNEGSKA come from the germline V gene (reference sequence). The V segment lost 5 bases and the J segment 14 bases; nucleotides outside the gene matches: 17. The CDR3 spans 13 residues. Unique molecular identifiers were incorporated during preparation of the TCRbeta library. MiXCR was run by TCRdb on the PCR reads, yielding one entry per CDR3 protein. The top ten clones hold about 0.77% of a sample with around 700,000 distinct CDR3 sequences, under 15% of them seen once. This clonotype has a count of ten or more. The antigen remains unidentified. The sequence was collected from a girl aged 2 to 10 with congenital amegakaryocytic thrombocytopenia, due to receive a stem cell transplant. Specimen: PBMCs, collected before TCRalphabeta/CD19-depleted stem cell transplant. The chain has TRBV20-1 and TRBJ2-5; the match to TRBD1 covers 7 bases. CDR3 sequence reads: CSARPTIDRVCYF. The DNA of the CDR3 is TGCAGTGCTCGACCAACGATCGACAGGGTTTGCTACTTC.